The next 14 T cell receptor beta chains were all read from a single sample in a study of shared clonotypes between healthy human individuals. Sequencing used immunoSEQ multiplex PCR; TCRdb keeps in-frame clones, though not all of them. The sample holds more than 1.2 million clones, 98% seen once. The specimen sequenced was naive CD4+ T cells sorted from blood. Sample subset: CD45RA+ positively selected. These receptors were collected from a man aged 25 to 40 in good health.

This clone has a single count. At one boundary the junction diverges from the germline segment, which might be a read error. The chain is built from TRBV6-1 and TRBJ2-7; tentatively, D is TRBD2 (6 bases). CDR3 length: 11 amino acids. Germline CDR1 is MNHNS and CDR2 is SASEGT. CDR3 sequence: CASREGTAGDF. The CDR3 nucleotides are TGTGCCAGCAGGGAGGGGACGGCCGGAGACTTC.

V gene TRBV5-4 combines with J gene TRBJ2-3, with 8 bases aligning to TRBD2. V was clipped by 5 bases and J by 2 bases; unmatched bases: 10. Looked up from germline, CDR1 is SGHNT and CDR2 is YYREEE (reference sequence). The CDR3 is made up of 16 amino acids. In DNA form, the CDR3 reads TGTGCCAGCAGATTTGGGACTAGGCGAAACACAGATACGCAGTATTTT. It is translated as CASRFGTRRNTDTQYF. Looking up the rest from reference TRBV5-4 and TRBJ2-3 gives the full variable domain: ETGVTQSPTHLIKTRGQQVTLRCSSQSGHNTVSWYQQALGQGPQFIFQYYREEENGRGNFPPRFSGLQFPNYSSELNVNALELDDSALYLCASRFGTRRNTDTQYFGPGTRLTVL.

V usage is TRBV11-2 and J usage is TRBJ2-7; TRBD2 might be the D (6 bases). Trimming took off 6 bases at V and 4 bases at J, with 19 bases between the two ends. This CDR3 is built from 15 residues. Germline V gene data show CDR1 as SGHAT and CDR2 as FQNNGV. The CDR3 loop reads CASRKPGERPYEQYF. The CDR3 DNA is TGTGCCAGCAGAAAACCGGGGGAGCGGCCATACGAGCAGTACTTC.

This sequence joins TRBV29-1 and TRBJ1-5, with 9 bases matching TRBD1. The CDR3 has 15 residues. The V and J ends lost 4 bases and 2 bases, in that order; junction bases with no gene match: 6. Germline V lookup: CDR1 SQVTM, CDR2 ANQGSEA. The CDR3 sequence is CSVAGTGMGNQPQHF. Written as DNA, the CDR3 is TGCAGCGTTGCAGGGACAGGGATGGGCAATCAGCCCCAGCATTTT.

This chain joins TRBV7-2 and TRBJ1-4; D ambiguous. The germline gives CDR1 SGHTA, CDR2 FQGNSA. The CDR3 loop spans 16 amino acids. Trimming stripped 5 bases from V and 0 bases from J, with 13 bases between. The CDR3 DNA follows: TGTGCCAGCAGCCGAAATACTCAGGCAACTAATGAAAAACTGTTTTTT. Translated: CASSRNTQATNEKLFF.

The rearrangement uses TRBV11-3 and TRBJ2-1, with D unclear. Germline CDR1 reads SGHNT; CDR2 reads YENEEA. Trimming took 0 bases from V and 2 from J, leaving 11 bases between them. The CDR3 runs 16 residues. The CDR3 spells CASSLDFRSAYNEQFF. The CDR3 nucleotides are TGTGCCAGCAGCTTAGATTTCAGGTCCGCCTACAATGAGCAGTTCTTC.

The CDR3 sequence: CASSDTSGSYNEQFF. For the CDR3, the DNA is TGCGCCAGCAGCGATACTAGCGGATCCTACAATGAGCAGTTCTTC. The J gene is TRBJ2-1, the V gene TRBV5-1; TRBD2 aligns across 8 bases. The CDR3 loop spans 15 amino acids. The V and J ends lost 4 bases and 1 base, in that order; junction bases with no gene match: 4. In germline, CDR1 is SGHRS, CDR2 YFSETQ.

This chain joins TRBV5-1 and TRBJ2-1; D unresolved. This CDR3 spans 14 amino acids. Germline V gives CDR1 SGHRS, CDR2 YFSETQ. V was clipped by 2 bases and J by 4 bases, with 10 bases between them. The CDR3 sequence is CASSFRRPYNEQFF. The CDR3 bases are TGCGCCAGCAGCTTTCGAAGGCCTTACAATGAGCAGTTCTTC.

The rearrangement uses TRBV18 and TRBJ2-5; the D is unclear. The germline CDR1 and CDR2 sequences are KGHSH and LQKENI. V lost 0 bases and J lost 5, with 10 bases in between. This CDR3 comprises 14 residues. The CDR3 bases are TGTGCCAGCTCACCACCGGCCCGGCTGGAGACCCAGTACTTC. It specifies CASSPPARLETQYF.

The V and J genes are TRBV2 and TRBJ2-7; TRBD1 matches at 7 bases. The ends lost 0 bases at V and 6 bases at J; junction bases unmatched: 11. This CDR3 region has 16 residues. Looked up from germline, CDR1 is SNHLY and CDR2 is FYNNEI. Here the CDR3 DNA reads TGTGCCAGCAGTGAAGCCGGTTTTGGACAGGCGGGCGAGCAGTACTTC. This gives the protein CASSEAGFGQAGEQYF.

The gene calls are TRBV28 and TRBJ2-7; D call uncertain. Germline V CDR1 and CDR2: MDHEN, SYDVKM. The CDR3 covers 14 residues. Trimming cost V 1 base and J 1 base, with 8 bases left between them. This CDR3 reads CASSLFGTSYEQYF. The CDR3 DNA reads as TGTGCCAGCAGTTTATTTGGCACATCCTACGAGCAGTACTTC.

The chain has TRBV7-2 and TRBJ2-5; TRBD1 agrees at 7 bases. Germline values: CDR1 SGHTA, CDR2 FQGNSA. V shed 5 bases, J shed 0 bases, and the junction held 9 bases outside the gene matches. This CDR3 contains 16 residues. This CDR3 is CASSHRTGRYQETQYF. In DNA, the CDR3 is TGTGCCAGCAGCCACCGGACAGGACGGTACCAAGAGACCCAGTACTTC.

The chain links TRBV28 to TRBJ2-2, with 7 bases identical to TRBD2. CDR3 size: 15 residues. Trimming removed 7 bases from V and 0 bases from J; junction bases left unmatched: 5. In germline, CDR1 is MDHEN, CDR2 SYDVKM. The CDR3 sequence is CASILGGTNTGELFF. Written as DNA, the CDR3 is TGTGCCAGCATCCTGGGAGGGACGAACACCGGGGAGCTGTTTTTT.

The chain couples TRBV4-1 to TRBJ2-3; D is ambiguous. Germline V gene lookup returns CDR1 MGHRA and CDR2 YSYEKL. V lost 2 bases, J lost 0 bases, and 12 bases lay in between. The CDR3 runs to 16 residues. CDR3 in amino acids: CASSQLTLMSTDTQYF. In DNA, the CDR3 is TGCGCCAGCAGCCAACTGACACTCATGAGCACAGATACGCAGTATTTT.